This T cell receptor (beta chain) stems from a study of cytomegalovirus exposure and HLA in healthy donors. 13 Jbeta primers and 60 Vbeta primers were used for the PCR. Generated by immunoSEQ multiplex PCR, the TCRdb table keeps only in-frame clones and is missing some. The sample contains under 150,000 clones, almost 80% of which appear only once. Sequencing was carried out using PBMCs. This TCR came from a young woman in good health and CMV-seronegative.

CDR3 sequence: CASLQGPGTGELFF. CDR3 DNA sequence: TGTGCCAGCCTACAGGGTCCAGGGACCGGGGAGCTGTTTTTT. The V gene is TRBV19, the J gene TRBJ2-2; a possible D gene is TRBD1 (6 bases). This CDR3 has 14 amino acids. CDR1 is LNHDA, CDR2 SQIVND, per germline (reference sequence). With 9 bases removed from V and 5 bases from J, the gap between germline ends came to 16 bases.